This T cell receptor (beta chain) comes out of a study of cytomegalovirus exposure and HLA in healthy donors. The V end lost 6 bases, the J end lost 0 bases, and 8 bases lay between the germline ends. Germline CDR1 and CDR2: KGHSH and LQKENI. The CDR3 covers 13 residues. The PCR ran on 60 Vbeta and 13 Jbeta primers. Using immunoSEQ multiplex PCR, the repertoire was profiled, and TCRdb retains in-frame clones only, with some absent. The profile shows about 200,000 clones, 70% to 80% of them singletons. The TCR comes from a woman aged 25 to 39 in good health and CMV-seronegative. This sequence joins TRBV18 and TRBJ2-5; D remains ambiguous. The sequenced sample was PBMCs. The CDR3 DNA follows: TGTGCCAGCTCGTTTGCGTACCAAGAGACCCAGTACTTC. This encodes CASSFAYQETQYF.